What follows are 10 T cell receptor beta chains derived from one specimen sequenced in a study of T cells in localized non-small cell lung cancer. Method: immunoSEQ multiplex PCR; TCRdb's copy keeps in-frame clones and lacks some. The table has around 64,000 clones, roughly 76% seen once. The input for sequencing was PBMCs, taken before any cancer treatment. The receptor source for this set is a man aged 35 to 69 with stage II lung adenocarcinoma.

As for this clone: The junction shows a germline mismatch at one end, possibly a read error. The chain uses TRBV11-2 and TRBJ2-7, with 9 bases aligning to TRBD1. The germline V gene has CDR1 SGHAT and CDR2 FQNNGV. The CDR3 consists of 13 residues. DNA for the CDR3: TGTGCCAGCAGCTCGCTCCGCCGGGACAGGGCTGACTTC. This sequence encodes CASSSLRRDRADF.

The chain has TRBV30 and TRBJ1-2, with 8 bases matching TRBD1. The CDR3 contains 13 residues. Trimming at V came to 7 bases and at J to 4 bases, leaving 8 bases not matched to a gene. CDR1 and CDR2 from the germline V gene are GTSNPN and SVGIG (reference sequence). CDR3 region: CAYTGGGSYGYTF. The CDR3 DNA reads TGTGCCTATACAGGGGGAGGTAGCTATGGCTACACCTTC.

The J gene is TRBJ2-7, the V gene TRBV5-8; perhaps TRBD2 as D (5 bases). The CDR3 contains 14 residues. Germline assignment: CDR1 SGHTS and CDR2 YDEGEE. The germline V and J ends were trimmed by 0 bases and 1 base, with 8 bases remaining between them. CDR3 coding DNA: TGTGCCAGCAGCTTGGCCTGGGAGTCCTACGAGCAGTACTTC. Protein sequence: CASSLAWESYEQYF.

This clone was recorded once. The V and J genes are TRBV6-5 and TRBJ1-1, with 7 bases identical to TRBD1. Germline V gene sequence: CDR1 MNHEY, CDR2 SVGAGI. The CDR3 is made up of 14 amino acids. V was clipped by 6 bases and J by 3 bases; unmatched bases: 7. This CDR3 reads CASRTGDVDTEAFF. CDR3 nucleotides: TGTGCCAGCAGAACAGGGGATGTGGACACTGAAGCTTTCTTT.

The chain couples TRBV19 to TRBJ1-3; D remains unclear. CDR3 size: 16 residues. Trimming took 6 bases from V and 4 from J, leaving 19 bases between them. Germline assignment: CDR1 LNHDA and CDR2 SQIVND (reference sequence). CDR3 residues: CASSSAGPARGNTIYF. CDR3 in DNA: TGTGCCAGTAGCTCCGCCGGGCCCGCTAGGGGAAACACCATATATTTT.

This chain joins TRBV18 and TRBJ1-3; D is ambiguous. CDR1 is KGHSH, CDR2 LQKENI, per germline. Trimming removed 3 bases from V and 0 bases from J, with 3 bases in between. The CDR3 is made up of 13 amino acids. The DNA of the CDR3 is TGTGCCAGCTCACCGAGCTCTGGAAACACCATATATTTT. This encodes CASSPSSGNTIYF.

The chain is built from TRBV7-8 and TRBJ2-3, with 11 positions matching TRBD2. V shed 5 bases, J shed 2 bases, and the junction held 6 bases outside the gene matches. The CDR3 sequence is 16 residues long. Germline assignment: CDR1 SGHVS and CDR2 FQNEAQ. In DNA form, the CDR3 reads TGTGCCAGCAGCGGTAGCGGGAGGGACCTCACAGATACGCAGTATTTT. Its protein product is CASSGSGRDLTDTQYF.

V usage is TRBV5-1 and J usage is TRBJ2-1; D unresolved. The V and J ends lost 6 bases and 8 bases respectively, with 15 bases between them. The germline gives CDR1 SGHRS, CDR2 YFSETQ. The CDR3 spans 13 residues. CDR3 in amino acids: CASTYLGGDEQFF. The CDR3 bases are TGCGCCAGCACGTATCTGGGTGGAGATGAGCAGTTCTTC.

The chain links TRBV7-3 to TRBJ1-1; 9 bases match TRBD1. V dropped 5 bases and J dropped 2; count of bases not matched to a gene: 6. The germline gives CDR1 SGHTA, CDR2 FQGTGA. This CDR3 has 15 amino acids. This CDR3 is CASSPYRGLNTEAFF. The CDR3 DNA is TGTGCCAGCAGCCCGTACAGGGGGCTTAACACTGAAGCTTTCTTT.

V usage is TRBV28 and J usage is TRBJ1-5, with TRBD1 identical over 8 bases. V lost 5 bases and J lost 1; bases outside the gene matches: 1. Germline CDR1 MDHEN, CDR2 SYDVKM. The CDR3 is 14 amino acids. CDR3 amino acids: CASSRTGSNQPQHF. In nucleotides, the CDR3 is TGTGCCAGCAGTCGGACAGGGAGCAATCAGCCCCAGCATTTT.